The rows below give T cell receptor beta chains drawn from one sample of a study of technical replicates of blood from a few donors. Clones were sequenced by immunoSEQ multiplex PCR, and TCRdb holds only the in-frame ones, with some missing. Counted here are approximately 79,000 clones, 95% occurring once; the ten biggest clones make up about 0.27%. The material sequenced was T cells isolated from PBMCs. Receptor source: a human donor in good health. The CDR3 runs from the conserved cysteine through the conserved F or W. The order of the fields is CDR3 DNA, CDR3 protein, J gene, D gene, clone size, V gene. D genes are given only for firm matches. Clone size is not always given. Where it is, it says once, few, many or a class for expanded clones.

DNA: TGTGCCAGCTCACGTTACGGACAGAACACTGAAGCTTTCTTT
CDR3: CASSRYGQNTEAFF
J: TRBJ1-1
D: NA
size: few
V: TRBV18

DNA: TGTGCCAGTAGTGTCGGGGATAACTATGGCTACACCTTC
CDR3: CASSVGDNYGYTF
J: TRBJ1-2
D: NA
size: NA
V: TRBV19

DNA: TGTGCCAGCAGTGGGACTAGCGGTAACAATGAGCAGTTCTTC
CDR3: CASSGTSGNNEQFF
J: TRBJ2-1
D: TRBD2
size: NA
V: TRBV2

DNA: TGTGCCAGCAGCTCGACAGCCGACAAAAACATTCAGTACTTC
CDR3: CASSSTADKNIQYF
J: TRBJ2-4
D: NA
size: NA
V: TRBV5-4

DNA: TGTGCCAGCAGTTACTCGCAGGGAGGAGGCTACACCTTC
CDR3: CASSYSQGGGYTF
J: TRBJ1-2
D: NA
size: once
V: TRBV6-5

DNA: TGTGCCAGCAGCTTAGGGGGGGGACAGGGGAACACTGAAGCTTTCTTT
CDR3: CASSLGGGQGNTEAFF
J: TRBJ1-1
D: TRBD1
size: NA
V: TRBV7-6

DNA: TGTGCCAGCGGATCCGGACAGAGAAGTGGCTACACCTTC
CDR3: CASGSGQRSGYTF
J: TRBJ1-2
D: NA
size: NA
V: TRBV27

DNA: TGTGCCAGCAGCCTCGGGACTAGCGGGAGCCAAGATACGCAGTATTTT
CDR3: CASSLGTSGSQDTQYF
J: TRBJ2-3
D: TRBD2
size: NA
V: TRBV5-4

DNA: TGTGCCAGCAGCCCCACCTATCTAGCGGGGGGGCCCGACAGCTCTGGGGCCAACGTCCTGACTTTC
CDR3: CASSPTYLAGGPDSSGANVLTF
J: TRBJ2-6
D: TRBD2
size: NA
V: TRBV7-6

DNA: TGTGCCAGCACGGGCGGGGGGGACAATGAGCAGTTCTTC
CDR3: CASTGGGDNEQFF
J: TRBJ2-1
D: TRBD2
size: NA
V: TRBV2

DNA: TGTGCCAGCAGCTCCACACAGGGGAACACTGAAGCTTTCTTT
CDR3: CASSSTQGNTEAFF
J: TRBJ1-1
D: NA
size: NA
V: TRBV7-8

DNA: TGTGCCAGTAGTGCAGGGGGAACTGAAGCTTTCTTT
CDR3: CASSAGGTEAFF
J: TRBJ1-1
D: TRBD1
size: NA
V: TRBV19

DNA: TGTGCCAGCAGCCCCGGGGGGGGTTATTGGCACGAGCAGTACTTC
CDR3: CASSPGGGYWHEQYF
J: TRBJ2-7
D: TRBD2
size: NA
V: TRBV14